This T cell receptor (beta chain) was recovered during a study of cytomegalovirus exposure and HLA in healthy donors. Overall study context: Assignment to the Caucasian-associated ancestry cluster applied to approximately 80% of the approximately 400 genotyped donors. Study-wide results and limits: In a later analysis, an Asian-associated ancestry cluster reportedly showed fewer N-insertions than the roughly 650-donor mean. The majority of CMV-associated TCR beta chains were reported as apparently HLA-restricted in a later analysis. A later analysis revealed that TCR association rates differed between HLA loci, peaking at DRB1 and bottoming out at HLA-C.

It was with 60 Vbeta and 13 Jbeta primers that the PCR ran. Method: immunoSEQ multiplex PCR; TCRdb's copy keeps in-frame clones and lacks some. The repertoire holds 190,000 or so clones, with roughly four fifths as singletons. Note on this clone: Antigen unknown.

The sequence was obtained from a woman between 50 and 59 years old in good health and CMV-seropositive. The sample taken for sequencing was PBMCs.

CDR3 nucleotide sequence: TGTGCCAGCAGAATCGACAGGGCTTTCTCCTACGAGCAGTACTTC. It translates to CASRIDRAFSYEQYF. The chain is built from TRBV2 and TRBJ2-7; 7 bases agree with TRBD1. The CDR3 loop spans 15 amino acids. V shed 6 bases and J 0 bases; nucleotides not matched to a gene: 8. From germline, CDR1 is SNHLY and CDR2 FYNNEI.